The 21 T cell receptor beta chains in this list originate from one sample, sequenced in a study of early T cells in non-severe SARS-CoV-2 infection. In TCRdb, the 5' RACE reads were re-called with MiXCR into one record per CDR3 protein. The table shows approximately 50,000 distinct CDR3 sequences, with approximately 8% occurring only once. The sample taken for sequencing was whole blood. The receptors derive from an adult who was a healthcare worker with PCR-confirmed SARS-CoV-2 infection or an uninfected control (not recorded which).

This clonotype has just a few counts. The CDR3 DNA reads TGTGCCAGCAGCTTCGGCAGAAACACTGAAGCTTTCTTT. This gives the protein CASSFGRNTEAFF. V is TRBV7-6 and J is TRBJ1-1; D remains unclear. The length of the CDR3 is 13 residues. In germline, CDR1 is SGHVS, CDR2 FNYEAQ. V was cut by 3 bases and J by 2 bases, with 7 bases left in between.

This clonotype was seen many times. J is TRBJ1-4 and V is TRBV20-1; D unclear. V gave up 3 bases and J gave up 7 bases, with 6 bases separating them. The CDR3 loop spans 11 amino acids. CDR1 DFQATT and CDR2 SNEGSKA come from the germline V gene (reference sequence). The CDR3 sequence: CSARRAEKLFF. As DNA, the CDR3 is TGCAGTGCTAGGCGTGCTGAAAAACTGTTTTTT.

This clonotype was picked up many times. Here the CDR3 reads CSASAQNEQFF. CDR3 DNA sequence: TGCAGTGCTAGTGCCCAAAATGAGCAGTTCTTC. J is TRBJ2-1 and V is TRBV20-1; D gene uncertain. The CDR3 extends over 11 amino acids. V was pared by 3 bases and J by 7 bases, with 7 bases between. Germline V gives CDR1 DFQATT, CDR2 SNEGSKA (reference sequence).

V is TRBV6-2 or TRBV6-3 and J is TRBJ2-5, with 7 bases aligning to TRBD2. CDR1 is MNHEY and CDR2 is SVGEGT in the germline V gene. Unmatched junction bases numbered 6, after V lost 2 bases and J lost 0 bases. The CDR3 contains 16 residues. CDR3 residues: CASSYALSGDQETQYF. CDR3 in DNA: TGTGCCAGCAGTTACGCACTAAGCGGGGACCAAGAGACCCAGTACTTC.

This chain links TRBV27 with TRBJ1-4, with D possibly matching TRBD1 (5 bases). This CDR3 is 14 amino acids long. Germline V gene data show CDR1 as MNHEY and CDR2 as SMNVEV (reference sequence). The V and J ends lost 8 bases and 5 bases respectively, with 15 bases between them. The CDR3 DNA sequence: TGTGCCAGCGGGGAGACAGATTCAAATGAAAAACTGTTTTTT. This translates into CASGETDSNEKLFF. Full variable domain (outside the CDR3, taken from reference TRBV27 and TRBJ1-4): EAQVTQNPRYLITVTGKKLTVTCSQNMNHEYMSWYRQDPGLGLRQIYYSMNVEVTDKGDVPEGYKVSRKEKRNFPLILESPSPNQTSLYFCASGETDSNEKLFFGSGTQLSVL.

This clonotype was detected ten times or more. The chain employs TRBV20-1 and TRBJ1-1, with D perhaps matching TRBD1 (6 bases). Germline-derived CDR1 and CDR2 are DFQATT and SNEGSKA (reference sequence). This CDR3 spans 11 amino acids. The ends were cut back, 6 bases at V and 12 bases at J, with 17 bases in the middle. This CDR3 is CSANSGAGTFF. The CDR3 nucleotides are TGCAGTGCAAATTCAGGGGCGGGTACTTTCTTT.

This rearrangement joins TRBV7-6 to TRBJ2-7; D unclear. The CDR3 length is 13 residues. Trimming left V 0 bases short and J 0 bases short, with 3 bases between. The germline V gene has CDR1 SGHVS and CDR2 FNYEAQ. The CDR3 coding sequence is TGTGCCAGCAGCTTAGCCGCCTCCTACGAGCAGTACTTC. Its translation: CASSLAASYEQYF. Filled out from reference TRBV7-6 and TRBJ2-7, the complete variable domain reads GAGVSQSPRYKVTKRGQDVALRCDPISGHVSLYWYRQALGQGPEFLTYFNYEAQQDKSGLPNDRFSAERPEGSISTLTIQRTEQRDSAMYRCASSLAASYEQYFGPGTRLTVT.

This clonotype occurred a few times. The J gene is TRBJ1-6, the V gene TRBV10-2; D not resolved. This CDR3 spans 13 amino acids. Germline V lookup: CDR1 WSHSY, CDR2 SAAADI. V gave up 3 bases and J gave up 9 bases, with 9 bases separating them. The CDR3 region is CASSDKVRSPLHF. The CDR3 nucleotides read TGCGCCAGCAGTGATAAAGTTCGTTCACCCCTCCACTTT.

This clonotype appeared many times. The V gene is TRBV18, the J gene TRBJ1-1; D unclear. The V end lost 3 bases, the J end lost 1 base, and 9 bases lay between the germline ends. Germline assignment: CDR1 KGHSH and CDR2 LQKENI. The CDR3 is 14 amino acids. The chain's CDR3 is CASSPLNGNTEAFF. The DNA of the CDR3 is TGTGCCAGCTCACCCCTAAACGGGAACACTGAAGCTTTCTTT. Full variable domain (missing parts from reference TRBV18 and TRBJ1-1): NAGVMQNPRHLVRRRGQEARLRCSPMKGHSHVYWYRQLPEEGLKFMVYLQKENIIDESGMPKERFSAEFPKEGPSILRIQQVVRGDSAAYFCASSPLNGNTEAFFGQGTRLTVV.

The rearrangement joins TRBV5-1 to TRBJ2-3; D gene uncertain. Germline loops: CDR1 SGHRS, CDR2 YFSETQ. This CDR3 contains 14 residues. Trimming removed 4 bases at V and 4 bases at J, with 13 bases between. DNA for the CDR3: TGCGCCAGCAGCGCTAAGTCGAGCGCAGATACGCAGTATTTT. Encoded protein: CASSAKSSADTQYF.

V gene TRBV7-9 combines with J gene TRBJ2-7; the D gene is possibly TRBD1 (6 bases). Germline V gene lookup returns CDR1 SEHNR and CDR2 FQNEAQ (reference sequence). V shed 5 bases and J shed 0 bases, with 14 bases lying between them. This CDR3 has 15 amino acids. The CDR3 here is CASSTHRDNSYEQYF. CDR3 nucleotides: TGTGCCAGCAGCACTCATCGGGACAACTCCTACGAGCAGTACTTC.

This clonotype occurred a few times. The V gene is TRBV6-6, the J gene TRBJ2-1; the D gene could be TRBD1 or TRBD2 (5 bases each). The CDR3 length is 15 residues. V shed 4 bases and J shed 7 bases, with 17 bases lying between them. In germline, CDR1 is MNHNY, CDR2 SVGAGI (reference sequence). The CDR3 protein is CASSLGQGVGNEQFF. The CDR3 bases are TGTGCCAGCAGTTTGGGGCAGGGAGTTGGGAATGAGCAGTTCTTC.

The J gene is TRBJ1-2, the V gene TRBV4-2, with D possibly TRBD1 on 5 matching bases. Germline lookup yields CDR1 LGHNA and CDR2 YNFKEQ. This CDR3 spans 15 amino acids. Trimming shortened V by 3 bases and J by 1 base, and 12 bases separated the two germline ends. In DNA, the CDR3 is TGTGCCAGCAGCCATCAATCGGGGGTTAACTATGGCTACACCTTC. It encodes CASSHQSGVNYGYTF.

In DNA form, the CDR3 reads TGTGCCAGCAGTTTAATCAGGTACAATGAGCAGTTCTTC. It yields the protein CASSLIRYNEQFF. The V gene is TRBV28, the J gene TRBJ2-1; no clear D gene. The germline CDR1 and CDR2 sequences are MDHEN and SYDVKM. The CDR3 loop spans 13 amino acids. Trimming left V 2 bases short and J 4 bases short, with 6 bases between.

This clonotype came up a few times. The chain combines TRBV10-3 with TRBJ2-7; D perhaps matches TRBD1 (6 bases). The CDR3 is 16 residues long. V gave up 5 bases and J gave up 2 bases, with 19 bases separating them. Germline CDR1 ENHRY, CDR2 SYGVKD. The CDR3 loop reads CAISFRETGSTYEQYF. As DNA, the CDR3 is TGTGCCATCAGTTTCAGGGAGACAGGATCTACCTACGAGCAGTACTTC.

V gene TRBV20-1 combines with J gene TRBJ2-3; no definite D call. Per the germline V gene, CDR1 is DFQATT and CDR2 is SNEGSKA (reference sequence). V was clipped by 3 bases and J by 2 bases, with 9 bases between them. CDR3 length: 13 amino acids. CDR3 bases: TGCAGTGCTAGGCTGTTGAACACAGATACGCAGTATTTT. Its protein is CSARLLNTDTQYF.

This clonotype was found many times. The J gene is TRBJ2-7, the V gene TRBV21-1; TRBD1 is the table's D call and was not checked against the DNA. TRBV21-1 is designated a pseudogene. The CDR3 consists of 14 residues. The CDR3, as DNA: TGTGCCAACGCAGCGGTTGCGGGACCCTACGAGCAGTACTTC. Encoded protein: CANAAVAGPYEQYF.

This clonotype has at least ten counts. The rearrangement uses TRBV20-1 and TRBJ2-7, with TRBD2 matching 7 bases. With 6 bases clipped from V and 3 bases from J, the junction kept 11 bases outside the gene matches. This CDR3 has 14 residues. CDR1 and CDR2 (germline): DFQATT, SNEGSKA (reference sequence). The CDR3 is CSAVHRERDYEQYF. Written as DNA, the CDR3 is TGCAGTGCCGTCCATCGGGAGCGGGACTACGAGCAGTACTTC.

This clonotype was seen only a few times. This chain links TRBV18 with TRBJ2-3; tentatively, D is TRBD2 (5 bases). CDR3 length: 13 residues. Germline lookup yields CDR1 KGHSH and CDR2 LQKENI. V lost 0 bases and J lost 5, with 6 bases in between. CDR3 sequence (DNA): TGTGCCAGCTCACCACCGGGAGAAGATACGCAGTATTTT. It is translated as CASSPPGEDTQYF.

This clonotype was detected ten times or more. The chain uses TRBV12-3 or TRBV12-4 and TRBJ2-7; D is unresolved. There are 13 residues in the CDR3. V was shortened by 0 bases and J by 4 bases, with 7 bases between the two germline ends. The CDR3: CASSLAGSYEQYF. The CDR3 DNA sequence: TGTGCCAGCAGTTTAGCGGGTAGTTACGAGCAGTACTTC.

This clonotype has just a few counts. The rearrangement uses TRBV7-8 and TRBJ2-3; D unclear. Trimming took 7 bases from V and 6 from J, leaving 8 bases between them. The CDR3 length is 11 residues. Germline assignment: CDR1 SGHVS and CDR2 FQNEAQ. CDR3: CASISGDTQYF. As DNA, the CDR3 is TGTGCCAGCATTAGTGGGGATACGCAGTATTTT.